This T cell receptor (beta chain) comes out of a study of blood T cells in healthy people across ages. General study findings and limits: Estimated diversity across one million T cells was deemed an underestimate. Roughly linearly, TCR beta diversity per million T cells fell as age increased.

The use of a sample-barcoded 5' primer and a J-beta primer mix characterized a second PCR of 7 to 11 cycles. The yield of each sample was at least 3 million CDR3-containing paired-end reads. TCRdb itself ran the 5' RACE reads through MiXCR, one entry per CDR3 protein. Among hundreds of thousands of distinct CDR3 sequences listed, around half were seen once. CDR1 is LGHDT and CDR2 is YNNKEL in the germline V gene (reference sequence). Germline trimming cut 4 bases from V and 2 bases from J; bases unmatched to any gene: 2. The CDR3 is 14 amino acids. As to this clonotype: Antigen unknown.

Specimen: blood. The chain has TRBV3-1 and TRBJ1-3; TRBD1 aligns across 7 bases. The sequence derives from a woman aged 55-70 years in good health. DNA for the CDR3: TGTGCCAGCAGCCCCACAGGGGCTGGAAACACCATATATTTT. Its protein is CASSPTGAGNTIYF.